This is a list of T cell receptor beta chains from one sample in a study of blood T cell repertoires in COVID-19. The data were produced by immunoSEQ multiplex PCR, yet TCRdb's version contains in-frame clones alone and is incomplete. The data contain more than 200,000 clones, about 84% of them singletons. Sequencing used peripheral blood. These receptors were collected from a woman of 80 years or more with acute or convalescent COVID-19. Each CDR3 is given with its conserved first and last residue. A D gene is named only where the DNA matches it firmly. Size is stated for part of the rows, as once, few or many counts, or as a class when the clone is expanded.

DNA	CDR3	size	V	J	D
TGTGCCTGGAGTGTGAGGGTTGAAGCTTTCTTT	CAWSVRVEAFF	-	TRBV30	TRBJ1-1	-
TGTGCCACCGGACAGCCCGGCTTCAGCAATCAGCCCCAGCATTTT	CATGQPGFSNQPQHF	-	TRBV6-5	TRBJ1-5	-
TGTGCCAGCAGCGCCCGTAGCGGGACCCTGGGGGAGACCCAGTACTTC	CASSARSGTLGETQYF	-	TRBV9	TRBJ2-5	TRBD2
TGTGCCAGCAGCTTAGAGGGTCTCGGGACAGTGTTACTCTATGGCTACACCTTC	CASSLEGLGTVLLYGYTF	-	TRBV11-2	TRBJ1-2	TRBD1
TGTGCCAGCAACCACCTCAGGCTAGGACAGGGGTATATCGGGGAGCTGTTTTTT	CASNHLRLGQGYIGELFF	-	TRBV28	TRBJ2-2	TRBD1
TGCGCCAGCAGCTACGGAGGGTTGGCTTTCTTT	CASSYGGLAFF	-	TRBV5-1	TRBJ1-1	-
TGTGCCACCAGTGATCCAGCGGGACTAGCGGCAGATACGCAGTATTTT	CATSDPAGLAADTQYF	-	TRBV24-1	TRBJ2-3	TRBD2
TGTGCCAGCAGCTTAGCTTTGGCCAGTGAAGCTTTCTTT	CASSLALASEAFF	-	TRBV7-2	TRBJ1-1	-
TGTGCCAGCAGCTCGGGACTAGCGGGAGCAGGTGGTGAGCAGTTCTTC	CASSSGLAGAGGEQFF	-	TRBV7-9	TRBJ2-1	TRBD2
TGTGCCAGCAGCCCTACCGGGACTAGAGTCGACGGGGAGCTGTTTTTT	CASSPTGTRVDGELFF	-	TRBV7-9	TRBJ2-2	TRBD2
TGTGCCAGCAGTTATTCGACAGGGGAGGGTGGTTCACCCCTCCACTTT	CASSYSTGEGGSPLHF	-	TRBV6-6	TRBJ1-6	TRBD1
TGTGCCAGCAGCTTGGGGGAGGGCTACGAGCAGTACTTC	CASSLGEGYEQYF	-	TRBV5-4	TRBJ2-7	TRBD2
TGCGCCAGCAGCCAAGGTTTACAGGCACGTACTGAAGCTTTCTTT	CASSQGLQARTEAFF	-	TRBV4-1	TRBJ1-1	-
TGTGCCTGGAGTAACAGACAGGGACGACTCACGAACACTGAAGCTTTCTTT	CAWSNRQGRLTNTEAFF	-	TRBV30	TRBJ1-1	TRBD1
TGTGCCAGTAGTATAGATCGTCAGACCCAGTACTTC	CASSIDRQTQYF	-	TRBV19	TRBJ2-5	-
TGTGCCAGCAGCCGGGGAGTGAACACTGAAGCTTTCTTT	CASSRGVNTEAFF	-	TRBV14	TRBJ1-1	-
TGTGCCAGTAGTAAACCAGGGCTGAACTATGGCTACACCTTC	CASSKPGLNYGYTF	-	TRBV19	TRBJ1-2	-
TGTGCCAGCAGCCGCGGGACTAGCGGGGGCCGTATGTCCGGGGAGCTGTTTTTT	CASSRGTSGGRMSGELFF	-	TRBV5-4	TRBJ2-2	TRBD2
TGTGCCAGCAGCCTCCCGGACGGGGGTGGCTACACCTTC	CASSLPDGGGYTF	-	TRBV7-3	TRBJ1-2	-
TGCGCCAGCAGCTTGGCAGGACAGGGATTCTACGAGCAGTACTTC	CASSLAGQGFYEQYF	-	TRBV5-1	TRBJ2-7	TRBD1
TGTGCCAGCAGCCTAGGGGAAGGCAGGGGGCTCGAGCAGTACTTC	CASSLGEGRGLEQYF	-	TRBV7-9	TRBJ2-7	TRBD1
TGTGCCTGGAGGCGGGGAGCCGGGAGCACTGAAGCTTTCTTT	CAWRRGAGSTEAFF	few	TRBV30	TRBJ1-1	-
TGCGCCAGCAGCGGAACCGGGACTTCGAACACCGGGGAGCTGTTTTTT	CASSGTGTSNTGELFF	few	TRBV5-1	TRBJ2-2	-
TGTGCCAGCAGCCAAACAGGATCCTATAATTCACCCCTCCACTTT	CASSQTGSYNSPLHF	-	TRBV3-1/TRBV3-2	TRBJ1-6	-
TGTGCCAGTAGTACCCGACTAGCGGGAGGCACCGGGGAGCTGTTTTTT	CASSTRLAGGTGELFF	-	TRBV19	TRBJ2-2	TRBD2
TGTGCCAGCTCACCACAACAGGGACGCCCCTACGAGCAGTACTTC	CASSPQQGRPYEQYF	once	TRBV18	TRBJ2-7	-